These 32 T cell receptor beta chains were all obtained from the same sample, sequenced in a study of blood T cell repertoires in COVID-19. Using immunoSEQ multiplex PCR, the repertoire was profiled, and TCRdb retains in-frame clones only, with some absent. The table includes 200,000 to 250,000 clones, roughly 89% detected once. The specimen was PBMCs or T cells enriched from blood (not recorded which). All receptors come from a woman aged 40 to 50 with acute COVID-19.

This clone was recorded only once. The chain is built from TRBV5-1 and TRBJ1-1, with 8 bases identical to TRBD1. This CDR3 region has 14 residues. CDR1 and CDR2 from the germline V gene are SGHRS and YFSETQ. J lost 7 bases, V lost 1 base, and 6 bases had no gene match. CDR3 region: CASSLIRGLGEAFF. Written as DNA, the CDR3 is TGCGCCAGCAGCTTGATCAGGGGGCTGGGTGAAGCTTTCTTT.

V usage is TRBV6-1 and J usage is TRBJ2-1; 9 nucleotides agree with TRBD2. The J segment lost 8 bases and the V segment lost 0 bases, leaving 5 bases of the junction unmatched. Per the germline V gene, CDR1 is MNHNS and CDR2 is SASEGT. CDR3 length equals 15 residues. DNA for the CDR3: TGTGCCAGCAGTGAAGCGGCGGGGGGGTACGATGAGCAGTTCTTC. Its protein product is CASSEAAGGYDEQFF.

V usage is TRBV2 and J usage is TRBJ1-1; weak D call: TRBD1 (5 bases). The germline V gene has CDR1 SNHLY and CDR2 FYNNEI. The CDR3 spans 15 residues. V gave up 7 bases and J gave up 3 bases, with 18 bases separating them. The CDR3 coding sequence is TGTGCCAGCAATGGTGACAGAAGGTCGGACACTGAAGCTTTCTTT. Translation: CASNGDRRSDTEAFF.

The chain uses TRBV9 and TRBJ2-7, with D unresolved. The germline V and J ends were trimmed by 4 bases and 1 base, with 15 bases remaining between them. The CDR3 runs 15 residues. CDR1 SGDLS and CDR2 YYNGEE come from the germline V gene. This CDR3 reads CASSPTGDGSYEQYF. The DNA of the CDR3 is TGTGCCAGCAGCCCCACCGGAGACGGTTCCTACGAGCAGTACTTC.

The gene calls are TRBV14 and TRBJ1-2, with a tentative D call TRBD1 (6 bases). The CDR3 length is 15 residues. Trimming pared 0 bases from V and 8 bases from J, leaving 16 bases between. Germline assignment: CDR1 SGHDN and CDR2 FVKESK. As DNA, the CDR3 is TGTGCCAGCAGCCAAGATTGGGCAGGGGCGGCGGGCTACACCTTC. Its protein product is CASSQDWAGAAGYTF.

The chain recombines TRBV5-5 with TRBJ1-1; 9 nucleotides align to TRBD1. In germline, CDR1 is SGHKS, CDR2 YYEKEE (reference sequence). V lost 6 bases to trimming and J lost 5 bases; unmatched junction nucleotides: 23. The CDR3 extends over 19 amino acids. CDR3 nucleotide sequence: TGTGCCAGCACCCTCCAGGGAGACACAGGGGGCGCGAGGGGAACTGAAGCTTTCTTT. Its protein is CASTLQGDTGGARGTEAFF.

The V call is TRBV7-9, the J call TRBJ1-4; TRBD1 is a possible D gene (6 bases). Per germline, CDR1 SEHNR and CDR2 FQNEAQ (reference sequence). The length of the CDR3 is 15 residues. Trimming took 4 bases from V and 7 from J, leaving 16 bases between them. For the CDR3, the DNA is TGTGCCAGCAGCTCTCCCACAGGGTCGGCTGAAAAACTGTTTTTT. Translation gives CASSSPTGSAEKLFF.

The chain links TRBV6-1 to TRBJ2-5, with a weak D call TRBD1 (6 bases). V lost 3 bases and J 4 bases, leaving 21 bases between the germline ends. The CDR3 is 17 residues long. CDR1 is MNHNS and CDR2 is SASEGT in the germline V gene. CDR3 sequence reads: CASSEGLRGRGRETQYF. The CDR3, as DNA: TGTGCCAGCAGTGAGGGGTTGAGGGGCAGGGGCAGAGAGACCCAGTACTTC.

This clone was detected a few times. The chain couples TRBV14 to TRBJ1-1, with D unclear. Deletions cut 2 bases from V and 4 bases from J, with 14 bases between. CDR3 size: 15 residues. Germline lookup yields CDR1 SGHDN and CDR2 FVKESK. The CDR3 bases are TGTGCCAGCAGCCAAACCCGGGGAGGAGGCACTGAAGCTTTCTTT. Protein: CASSQTRGGGTEAFF.

The chain couples TRBV2 to TRBJ2-7; 10 bases align to TRBD2. Looked up from germline, CDR1 is SNHLY and CDR2 is FYNNEI. The CDR3 covers 13 residues. Trimming took 3 bases from V and 7 from J; bases not matched to a gene: 3. Written as DNA, the CDR3 is TGTGCCAGCAGTGAGGTTAGCGGGGGGGAGCAGTACTTC. Its translation: CASSEVSGGEQYF.

The chain couples TRBV5-5 to TRBJ1-2; TRBD1 matches at 9 bases. CDR3 length: 18 amino acids. From germline, CDR1 is SGHKS and CDR2 YYEKEE (reference sequence). The V gene end was trimmed by 0 bases and the J gene end by 0 bases; junction bases not matched to a gene: 9. Here the CDR3 reads CASSLVGTGISPNYGYTF. CDR3 DNA: TGTGCCAGCAGCTTGGTGGGGACAGGGATTTCTCCTAACTATGGCTACACCTTC.

V gene TRBV2 combines with J gene TRBJ1-1; no clear D gene. Germline CDR1 reads SNHLY; CDR2 reads FYNNEI. Trimming cost V 7 bases and J 1 base, with 10 bases left between them. This CDR3 is built from 13 residues. The DNA for the CDR3 is TGTGCCAGCAAAGTGGAGGGGAACACTGAAGCTTTCTTT. Its protein is CASKVEGNTEAFF.

The chain joins TRBV2 to TRBJ1-1; unclear D gene. Looked up from germline, CDR1 is SNHLY and CDR2 is FYNNEI. Trimming removed 2 bases from V and 5 bases from J, with 6 bases in between. This CDR3 is 12 amino acids long. CDR3 nucleotides: TGTGCCAGCAGTGAATCGCGGACTGAAGCTTTCTTT. Its protein is CASSESRTEAFF.

The rearrangement joins TRBV12-5 to TRBJ2-3, with TRBD2 matching over 9 bases. Germline V lookup: CDR1 LGHNT, CDR2 FRNRAP. Losses at the gene ends were 5 bases for V and 4 bases for J; bases not matched to a gene: 7. The CDR3 covers 15 residues. CDR3 residues: CASGLGTSSSDTQYF. The CDR3 coding sequence is TGTGCTAGTGGTCTCGGGACTAGCTCCTCAGATACGCAGTATTTT.

V and J are TRBV7-2 and TRBJ1-1; D remains unclear. The CDR3 contains 14 residues. The V end lost 0 bases, the J end lost 1 base, and 6 bases lay between the germline ends. The V gene's germline CDR1 is SGHTA and CDR2 FQGNSA. CDR3 DNA: TGTGCCAGCAGCTTAGCGCTGAGGAACACTGAAGCTTTCTTT. Translated, it gives CASSLALRNTEAFF. The full variable domain, with the rest looked up from reference TRBV7-2 and TRBJ1-1, is GAGVSQSPSNKVTEKGKDVELRCDPISGHTALYWYRQSLGQGLEFLIYFQGNSAPDKSGLPSDRFSAERTGGSVSTLTIQRTQQEDSAVYLCASSLALRNTEAFFGQGTRLTVV.

This clone was detected only a few times. The chain employs TRBV18 and TRBJ2-7; 7 bases are shared with TRBD1. CDR1 and CDR2 from the germline V gene are KGHSH and LQKENI. The trim removed 3 bases at V and 6 bases at J, leaving 11 bases unmatched. CDR3 length: 15 amino acids. CDR3 nucleotide sequence: TGTGCCAGCTCACCGGGCCTGACAGGGAAAGGCGAGCAGTACGTC. It yields the protein CASSPGLTGKGEQYV.

V usage is TRBV21-1 and J usage is TRBJ1-3; whether TRBD1, the table's D call, matches the DNA was not checked. TRBV21-1 is tagged as a pseudogene. CDR3 length: 16 residues. CDR3 bases: TGTGCCAGCATCAACCTTAGACAGGGGGCTGGAAACACCATATATTTT. As protein: CASINLRQGAGNTIYF.

DNA of the CDR3: TGTGCCAGCAGCGTAGGAGGAGATACGCAGTATTTT. Translated: CASSVGGDTQYF. The V gene is TRBV9, the J gene TRBJ2-3; D gene uncertain. CDR1 is SGDLS and CDR2 is YYNGEE in the germline V gene. The CDR3 covers 12 residues. Trimming stripped 0 bases from V and 5 bases from J, with 4 bases between. The full variable domain, in which reference TRBV9 and TRBJ2-3 provide the parts outside the CDR3, is DSGVTQTPKHLITATGQRVTLRCSPRSGDLSVYWYQQSLDQGLQFLIQYYNGEERAKGNILERFSAQQFPDLHSELNLSSLELGDSALYFCASSVGGDTQYFGPGTRLTVL.

The chain has TRBV3-1 (or the pseudogene TRBV3-2) and TRBJ1-5; no firm D call. Germline CDR1 is LGHDT and CDR2 is YNNKEL (reference sequence). The CDR3 runs to 14 residues. The V end lost 1 base, the J end lost 2 bases, and 6 bases lay between the germline ends. The CDR3 is CASSQGLRNQPQHF. The CDR3, as DNA: TGTGCCAGCAGCCAAGGACTCCGCAATCAGCCCCAGCATTTT.

This rearrangement joins TRBV27 to TRBJ2-1; the match to TRBD2 covers 7 bases. The germline V gene encodes CDR1 MNHEY and CDR2 SMNVEV (reference sequence). CDR3 length equals 18 residues. V gave up 2 bases and J gave up 3 bases; unmatched junction bases: 13. The CDR3 protein is CASSLSLGGSRLYNEQFF. The DNA of the CDR3 is TGTGCCAGCAGTTTAAGCTTGGGGGGGAGCCGGCTCTACAATGAGCAGTTCTTC.

This clone showed up just a few times. The chain uses TRBV27 and TRBJ2-1, with TRBD2 as a possible D gene (7 bases). Germline values: CDR1 MNHEY, CDR2 SMNVEV (reference sequence). Trimming took off 7 bases at V and 4 bases at J, with 14 bases between the two ends. There are 14 residues in the CDR3. CDR3 residues: CASTRGAAYNEQFF. Here the CDR3 DNA reads TGTGCCAGCACCCGGGGGGCCGCTTACAATGAGCAGTTCTTC.

V is TRBV13 and J is TRBJ1-1, with D uncertain. The CDR3 runs 14 residues. The germline V gene has CDR1 PRHDT and CDR2 FYEKMQ (reference sequence). Deletions cut 2 bases from V and 0 bases from J, with 7 bases between. CDR3 nucleotide sequence: TGTGCCAGCAGCTTATTAGCCATGAACACTGAAGCTTTCTTT. It encodes CASSLLAMNTEAFF.

This sequence joins TRBV19 and TRBJ1-1; 8 bases line up with TRBD1. The length of the CDR3 is 14 residues. CDR1 LNHDA and CDR2 SQIVND come from the germline V gene (reference sequence). Trimming took 5 bases from V and 0 from J; bases not matched to a gene: 2. The CDR3 DNA follows: TGTGCCAGTAGTGTGACAGGGGTGAACACTGAAGCTTTCTTT. It specifies CASSVTGVNTEAFF.

This clone was recorded a few times. The chain has TRBV7-8 and TRBJ1-5, with 9 bases that match TRBD1. The CDR3 has 16 residues. Germline V gene lookup returns CDR1 SGHVS and CDR2 FQNEAQ. V shed 4 bases and J 6 bases; nucleotides not matched to a gene: 10. In DNA, the CDR3 is TGTGCCAGCAGCTCCCCGGGACAGGGTTATTTTCAGCCCCAGCATTTT. Protein sequence: CASSSPGQGYFQPQHF.

The chain is built from TRBV25-1 and TRBJ1-1, with 9 bases fitting TRBD1. The CDR3 is made up of 16 amino acids. With 3 bases clipped from V and 3 bases from J, the junction kept 8 bases outside the gene matches. CDR1 is MGHDK and CDR2 is SYGVNS in the germline V gene. The chain's CDR3 is CASSDKGTGIDTEAFF. The CDR3 DNA sequence: TGTGCCAGCAGTGATAAAGGGACAGGGATCGACACTGAAGCTTTCTTT.

A single count supports this clone. This chain connects TRBV27 to TRBJ1-5; 7 bases are a match to TRBD1. The trim removed 3 bases at V and 2 bases at J, leaving 4 bases unmatched. Germline assignment: CDR1 MNHEY and CDR2 SMNVEV (reference sequence). This CDR3 is 15 amino acids long. The CDR3 reads CASSFDTGGNQPQHF. CDR3 bases: TGTGCCAGCAGTTTCGACACAGGGGGCAATCAGCCCCAGCATTTT.

The chain combines TRBV6-1 with TRBJ1-1, with TRBD1 matching 7 bases. Germline V lookup: CDR1 MNHNS, CDR2 SASEGT. The length of the CDR3 is 14 residues. Trimming removed 2 bases from V and 7 bases from J; junction bases left unmatched: 7. CDR3 sequence reads: CASSESADRVEAFF. The CDR3 DNA is TGTGCCAGCAGTGAATCGGCCGACAGGGTTGAAGCTTTCTTT.

The chain couples TRBV6-1 to TRBJ1-3; 7 bases are shared with TRBD1. J lost 0 bases, V lost 0 bases, and 8 bases had no gene match. CDR1 and CDR2 (germline): MNHNS, SASEGT. The CDR3 contains 18 residues. CDR3 sequence reads: CASSEARRTGLSGNTIYF. CDR3 nucleotide sequence: TGTGCCAGCAGTGAAGCTCGGAGGACAGGACTCTCTGGAAACACCATATATTTT.

The chain joins TRBV27 to TRBJ1-2; TRBD1 might be the D (5 bases). V lost 6 bases to trimming and J lost 6 bases, with 14 bases between them. CDR3 size: 13 residues. Germline values: CDR1 MNHEY, CDR2 SMNVEV (reference sequence). The CDR3 is CASRTPGYHGYTF. The CDR3 bases are TGTGCCAGCAGGACCCCAGGGTATCATGGCTACACCTTC.

V usage is TRBV9 and J usage is TRBJ1-5; 7 bases are shared with TRBD1. With V trimmed by 0 bases and J by 4 bases, 4 bases remained unmatched. CDR3 size: 15 residues. The germline V gene has CDR1 SGDLS and CDR2 YYNGEE. This chain's CDR3 is CASSVGGGNNQPQHF. The CDR3 nucleotides read TGTGCCAGCAGCGTAGGAGGGGGCAATAATCAGCCCCAGCATTTT.

V gene TRBV6-1 combines with J gene TRBJ1-4; tentative D call: TRBD1 (5 bases). Germline CDR1 reads MNHNS; CDR2 reads SASEGT. The V end was cut by 4 bases, the J end by 8 bases, with 23 bases between. This CDR3 contains 17 residues. The CDR3, as DNA: TGTGCCAGCAGTGGAAGTTTCTATGGGCAGGGTGCGGAAAAACTGTTTTTT. Encoded protein: CASSGSFYGQGAEKLFF.

The chain carries TRBV19 and TRBJ2-3; TRBD2 matches at 8 bases. Losses at the gene ends were 4 bases for V and 6 bases for J; bases not matched to a gene: 3. The CDR3 is 13 residues long. Per germline, CDR1 LNHDA and CDR2 SQIVND (reference sequence). In DNA, the CDR3 is TGTGCCAGTAGTACTAGCGGGCGGGATACGCAGTATTTT. Its protein product is CASSTSGRDTQYF.